A single sample is the source of the 12 T cell receptor beta chains below, sequenced in a study of post-analysis software for immune sequencing data. Each TCR beta cDNA library carried unique molecular identifiers. MiXCR, run by TCRdb on the PCR reads, gives a single entry per CDR3 protein. The data contain 250,000 to 300,000 distinct CDR3 sequences, approximately 34% of them singletons. No antigen is known for these receptors. Study-level findings and limits: Patients used about 5 TRBV segments, including TRBV5-6, TRBV5-1 and TRBV20-1, more often than controls.

The material sequenced was blood. The receptors derive from a girl aged 10 to 17 with multiple sclerosis.

This clonotype was recorded many times. CDR3 nucleotides: TGCGCCAGCAGCCACCGACTAGGTCAGCCCCAGCATTTT. This gives the protein CASSHRLGQPQHF. The chain is built from TRBV4-1 and TRBJ1-5, with no clear D. Trimming shortened V by 3 bases and J by 6 bases, and 9 bases separated the two germline ends. There are 13 residues in the CDR3. From germline, CDR1 is MGHRA and CDR2 YSYEKL.

This sequence joins TRBV6-5 and TRBJ2-4; 7 bases match TRBD1. The closer fit of TRBJ2-7 to the DNA end suggests the J call may be wrong. From germline, CDR1 is MNHEY and CDR2 SVGAGI. The CDR3 loop spans 17 amino acids. The CDR3 sequence: CASSYFVPGQVNYEQYF. DNA of the CDR3: TGTGCCAGCAGTTATTTTGTTCCCGGACAGGTAAACTACGAGCAGTACTTC.

This clonotype was seen ten or more times. The chain combines TRBV27 with TRBJ2-1, with 9 bases that match TRBD2. Germline loops: CDR1 MNHEY, CDR2 SMNVEV (reference sequence). The CDR3 has 15 amino acids. J lost 8 bases, V lost 6 bases, and 11 bases had no gene match. In nucleotides, the CDR3 is TGTGCCAGCAGGCCCACCCTAGCGGGGATAGATGAGCAGTTCTTC. Residues: CASRPTLAGIDEQFF.

This clonotype was observed at least ten times. This rearrangement joins TRBV7-2 to TRBJ2-1, with unresolved D. This CDR3 comprises 15 residues. Germline-derived CDR1 and CDR2 are SGHTA and FQGNSA. The V gene lost 4 bases and the J gene lost 4 bases, with 14 bases spanning the gap. The CDR3 sequence is CASSSGSQGYNEQFF. The DNA for the CDR3 is TGTGCCAGCAGCTCGGGTTCTCAAGGGTACAATGAGCAGTTCTTC.

In its sample, this clonotype was seen many times. The gene calls are TRBV5-4 and TRBJ2-5; TRBD1 is a possible D gene (5 bases). Germline V gene sequence: CDR1 SGHNT, CDR2 YYREEE (reference sequence). The CDR3 runs to 14 residues. Between the trimmed V and J ends, which lost 5 bases and 5 bases, there was a span of 16 bases. The CDR3 coding sequence is TGTGCCAGCAGACCCAGGACAAGTGGGGAGACCCAGTACTTC. It yields the protein CASRPRTSGETQYF.

In this sample, this clonotype turned up a few times. A junction boundary mismatches the germline segment, possibly from a read error. The V and J genes are TRBV14 and TRBJ2-3; the match to TRBD1 covers 12 bases. CDR1 and CDR2 (germline): SGHDN, FVKESK. The CDR3 totals 16 residues. The CDR3 DNA follows: TGTGCCAGCGGCCAAAGGGCCGGGACAGGGGGCGATACGCAGTATTTT. This codes for CASGQRAGTGGDTQYF.

This clonotype came up many times. The chain joins TRBV6-2 or TRBV6-3 to TRBJ2-1; 7 bases map to TRBD2. After removal of 1 base from V and 6 bases from J, the junction contained 9 bases not matched to a gene. The CDR3 length is 16 residues. CDR1 and CDR2 (germline): MNHEY, SVGEGT. This CDR3 is CASSYYGSLAGNEQFF. In DNA form, the CDR3 reads TGTGCCAGCAGTTACTACGGGTCTTTAGCGGGCAATGAGCAGTTCTTC.

The V and J genes are TRBV3-1 and TRBJ2-5, with 8 bases aligning to TRBD1. With the DNA end fitting TRBJ2-1 better, the J assignment may be wrong. Germline V CDR1 and CDR2: LGHDT, YNNKEL (reference sequence). The CDR3 is made up of 17 amino acids. CDR3 amino acids: CASSQEGDRRLQETQFF. The CDR3 DNA follows: TGTGCCAGCAGCCAAGAAGGGGACAGGAGGCTCCAAGAGACCCAGTTCTTC.

As concerns this clonotype: At one end, the junction sequence differs from germline, possibly due to a read error. This chain links TRBV30 with TRBJ1-1; no definite D call. The CDR3 is made up of 13 amino acids. Germline V CDR1 and CDR2: GTSNPN, SVGIG (reference sequence). The CDR3 here is CVWSVTGNTEAFF. CDR3 nucleotide sequence: TGTGTCTGGAGCGTGACCGGGAACACTGAAGCTTTCTTT.

J is TRBJ2-7 and V is TRBV20-1; D might be TRBD1 (5 bases). The CDR3 runs 13 residues. V was pared by 1 base and J by 3 bases, with 10 bases between. In germline, CDR1 is DFQATT, CDR2 SNEGSKA (reference sequence). The CDR3 spells CSARGQGDYEQYF. CDR3 in DNA: TGCAGTGCTAGAGGGCAGGGCGACTACGAGCAGTACTTC.

In its sample, this clonotype was seen a few times. The chain joins TRBV12-3 or TRBV12-4 to TRBJ1-6; D is unresolved. Trimming shortened V by 3 bases and J by 5 bases, and 8 bases separated the two germline ends. This CDR3 is 14 amino acids long. CDR3 sequence: CASSLGGHNSPLHF. CDR3 in DNA: TGTGCCAGCAGTTTGGGCGGGCATAATTCACCCCTCCACTTT.

This clonotype has a handful of counts. The V gene is TRBV28, the J gene TRBJ2-1, with 10 bases aligning to TRBD1. This CDR3 has 17 residues. Trimming at V came to 2 bases and at J to 4 bases, leaving 8 bases not matched to a gene. Germline V lookup: CDR1 MDHEN, CDR2 SYDVKM. The CDR3 DNA sequence: TGTGCCAGCAGTTTAGTGGCCGGGACAGGGGCATACAATGAGCAGTTCTTC. It specifies CASSLVAGTGAYNEQFF.